This T cell receptor beta chain derives from a study of PD-1 blockade in classical Hodgkin lymphoma. On this clone itself: The antigen remains undetermined.

Overall study findings and caveats: Newly diagnosed patients and complete responders had comparable diversity at baseline. The authors have not defined what causes the repertoire differences, possibly disease activity or prior therapy.

Only in-frame clones appear in the TCRdb table, and some are missing; sequencing was by immunoSEQ multiplex PCR. The sample yields about 7,800 clones, roughly 77% seen once. Specified time point: cycle 4 day 1 (C4D1), after 6 weeks of nivolumab. Every patient relapsed after autologous stem cell transplantation, and brentuximab vedotin exposure varied. Magnetic negative selection isolated CD8+ T cells from thawed PBMCs. The germline V gene has CDR1 MNHEY and CDR2 SMNVEV (reference sequence). Trimming removed 6 bases from V and 13 bases from J; junction bases left unmatched: 21. The CDR3 has 17 amino acids.

The rearrangement uses TRBV27 and TRBJ1-6; 7 bases map to TRBD1. The sequencing here drew on CD8+ T cells from blood, taken before the fourth cycle of nivolumab. The sequence was collected from a human donor with classical Hodgkin lymphoma. CDR3 in DNA: TGTGCCAGCAGCTCAATCTTATTCCGACAGGGCAGGGCGCCCCTCCACTTT. Translated, it gives CASSSILFRQGRAPLHF.